This T cell receptor (beta chain) comes out of a study of glioma-infiltrating T cells after dendritic cell vaccination. The overall study: Dendritic cells derived from monocytes and pulsed with autologous tumor lysate formed the vaccine.

Regarding this clone: The antigen remains undetermined.

All glioblastoma patients lacked an isocitrate dehydrogenase mutation. PBMC sampling occurred before vaccination, two weeks after the third dose, and at progression. The V gene lost 5 bases and the J gene lost 7 bases, with 14 bases spanning the gap. Germline lookup yields CDR1 SGHVS and CDR2 FQNEAQ. This CDR3 is 13 amino acids long. Libraries were prepared by immunoSEQ multiplex PCR; TCRdb keeps only in-frame clonotypes and omits some of them. The data contain roughly 96,000 clones, approximately 81% of them singletons. Regarding the study as a whole: Estimated pretreatment TIL content predicted outcome after dendritic cell vaccination.

The material sequenced was blood, taken before dendritic cell vaccination. This TCR was recovered from a human donor with glioblastoma. J is TRBJ1-1 and V is TRBV7-8; D may be TRBD1 (6 bases). The CDR3 nucleotides are TGTGCCAGCAGCCTCCAGGGGATAAATGAAGCTTTCTTT. Translation: CASSLQGINEAFF.